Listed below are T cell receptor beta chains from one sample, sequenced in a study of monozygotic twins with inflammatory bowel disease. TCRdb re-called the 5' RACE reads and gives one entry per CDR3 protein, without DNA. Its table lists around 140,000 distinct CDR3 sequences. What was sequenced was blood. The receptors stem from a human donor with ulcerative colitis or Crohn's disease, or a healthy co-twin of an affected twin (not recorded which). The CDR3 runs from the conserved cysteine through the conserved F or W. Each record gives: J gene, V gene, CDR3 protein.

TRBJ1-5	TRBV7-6	CASSLVSGVTQPQHF
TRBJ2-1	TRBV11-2	CASSLLAVNNEQFF
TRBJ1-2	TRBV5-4	CASSPGQRNNYGYTF
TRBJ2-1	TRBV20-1	CSVRGGSYNEQFF
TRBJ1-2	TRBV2	CASTRGGERGYTF
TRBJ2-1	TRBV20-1	CSAYGSSGDYNEQFF
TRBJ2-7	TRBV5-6	CASSLGLAEHYEQYF
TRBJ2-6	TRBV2	CASSAGVNVLTF
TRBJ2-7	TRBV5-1	CASSLVSWDEQYF
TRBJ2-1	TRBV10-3	CAISERISVYNEQFF
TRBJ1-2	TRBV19	CASSIRQTPFYGYTF
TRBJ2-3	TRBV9	CASSVGTSGRGYTQYF
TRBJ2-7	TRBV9	CASSTDRGIHEQYF
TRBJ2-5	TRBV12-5	CASGFSPGAKQETQYF
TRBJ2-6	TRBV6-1	CASRSLQGSGANVLTF
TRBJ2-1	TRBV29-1	CSAGTSGHNEQFF
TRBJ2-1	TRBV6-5	CASRYGLGEQFF
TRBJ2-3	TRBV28	CASSQGGFGTDTQYF
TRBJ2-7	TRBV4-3	CASSQARTGRAYEQYF